This TCR beta chain stems from a study of identical twins. Germline-derived CDR1 and CDR2 are DFQATT and SNEGSKA (reference sequence). This CDR3 is built from 12 residues. Between the trimmed V and J ends, which lost 2 bases and 11 bases, there was a span of 15 bases. Only healthy Caucasians were included as donors. Turning to this clonotype: Its antigen is not identified.

TCRdb reanalysed the 5' RACE reads using MiXCR and keeps one entry per CDR3 protein. The repertoire holds roughly 630,000 distinct CDR3 sequences, with 7% to 7.5% as singletons. General observations from the study: Cross-sectional statistical analysis was relied on for the conclusions, without the same donors being followed.

These data were also reused for a study on yellow fever vaccine responses in identical twins.

The chain is built from TRBV20-1 and TRBJ1-1; no clear D gene. The sequence came from a woman in her late teens or twenties in good health. The sample was PBMCs. The CDR3 sequence is CSARWGYERAFF. CDR3 coding DNA: TGCAGTGCTAGATGGGGATATGAGAGGGCTTTCTTT.